One sample yielded the 10 T cell receptor beta chains listed below, sequenced in a study of chemoradiotherapy in HPV16-positive cancers. The table came from immunoSEQ multiplex PCR; TCRdb's copy has only in-frame clones and leaves some out. The top ten hold 15% to 20% of the sample, which has 25,000 to 30,000 clones, about 93% seen once. Sequencing was performed on blood, taken from a patient who underwent chemoradiotherapy. The receptors originated from a human donor with HPV-associated anogenital cancer.

This sequence joins TRBV7-2 and TRBJ2-7; possible D gene TRBD2, 6 bases. This CDR3 region has 18 residues. Trimming pared 5 bases from V and 0 bases from J, leaving 23 bases between. Germline CDR1 SGHTA, CDR2 FQGNSA. CDR3 sequence reads: CASSLERALGLSSYEQYF. The CDR3 nucleotides read TGTGCCAGCAGCCTCGAGCGGGCCCTGGGGCTGAGCTCCTACGAGCAGTACTTC.

The chain employs TRBV29-1 and TRBJ1-2; 8 nucleotides align to TRBD1. V was clipped by 7 bases and J by 5 bases; unmatched bases: 6. The CDR3 loop spans 12 amino acids. Germline V gene lookup returns CDR1 SQVTM and CDR2 ANQGSEA. The CDR3 region is CSARTGSYGYTF. CDR3 nucleotide sequence: TGCAGCGCTCGGACAGGGTCGTATGGCTACACCTTC.

CDR3 residues: CSASESSEQYF. The CDR3 DNA is TGCAGTGCTAGTGAGAGCAGCGAGCAGTACTTC. The chain carries TRBV20-1 and TRBJ2-7; D remains ambiguous. V lost 3 bases, J lost 6 bases, and 9 bases lay in between. Germline V lookup: CDR1 DFQATT, CDR2 SNEGSKA (reference sequence). This CDR3 is 11 amino acids long.

This chain joins TRBV6-5 and TRBJ1-5, with 7 bases lining up with TRBD1. With 5 bases clipped from V and 3 bases from J, the junction kept 4 bases outside the gene matches. Per germline, CDR1 MNHEY and CDR2 SVGAGI. The CDR3 is made up of 14 amino acids. The CDR3 nucleotides are TGTGCCAGCAGTGTGGACAGGATCAATCAGCCCCAGCATTTT. Its protein is CASSVDRINQPQHF.

J is TRBJ2-7 and V is TRBV19, with 8 bases that match TRBD1. Germline loops: CDR1 LNHDA, CDR2 SQIVND (reference sequence). V trimming: 5 bases; J trimming: 2 bases; junction bases outside the gene matches: 11. The CDR3 is made up of 16 amino acids. The CDR3 DNA sequence: TGTGCCAGTAGTTCAAGGACAGGGAATATTCCCTACGAGCAGTACTTC. Its protein product is CASSSRTGNIPYEQYF.

This clone occurred a few times. The chain carries TRBV11-3 and TRBJ2-5; a weak D match, TRBD1 (6 bases). V lost 5 bases and J 1 base, leaving 8 bases between the germline ends. The germline CDR1 and CDR2 sequences are SGHNT and YENEEA. This CDR3 is built from 13 residues. The CDR3 region is CASSRTVQETQYF. The CDR3 DNA sequence: TGTGCCAGCAGCCGGACAGTCCAAGAGACCCAGTACTTC.

The V and J genes are TRBV18 and TRBJ2-2; 10 nucleotides agree with TRBD1. V dropped 3 bases and J dropped 7; count of bases not matched to a gene: 5. The germline gives CDR1 KGHSH, CDR2 LQKENI. There are 15 residues in the CDR3. The CDR3 region is CASSPRTGGIGELFF. In nucleotides, the CDR3 is TGTGCCAGCTCACCCCGGACAGGGGGGATCGGGGAGCTGTTTTTT.

The rearrangement uses TRBV6-1 and TRBJ1-1; a possible D gene is TRBD1 (5 bases). CDR1 and CDR2 from the germline V gene are MNHNS and SASEGT. Trimming cost V 2 bases and J 0 bases, with 13 bases left between them. The CDR3 covers 16 residues. The CDR3 DNA reads TGTGCCAGCAGTGAAAGGATTAACAGGCTGAACACTGAAGCTTTCTTT. This sequence encodes CASSERINRLNTEAFF.

This chain uses TRBV5-1 with TRBJ2-7, with D maybe TRBD2 (6 bases). Germline CDR1 SGHRS, CDR2 YFSETQ. V lost 8 bases to trimming and J lost 3 bases, with 15 bases between them. The CDR3 is 13 residues long. CDR3 sequence reads: CASTPPGGYEQYF. CDR3 bases: TGCGCCAGTACTCCTCCCGGGGGCTACGAGCAGTACTTC.

The genes are TRBV27 and TRBJ1-6; the D gene is possibly TRBD1 (5 bases). The CDR3 spans 16 residues. The ends were cut back, 3 bases at V and 7 bases at J, with 16 bases in the middle. From germline, CDR1 is MNHEY and CDR2 SMNVEV (reference sequence). This CDR3 reads CASSLSRGNSNSPLHF. The DNA for the CDR3 is TGTGCCAGCAGTTTGTCAAGGGGCAATAGCAATTCACCCCTCCACTTT.